Shown below are 25 T cell receptor beta chains from a single sample sequenced in a study of OX40 agonist ivuxolimab in advanced cancers. The library was built by means of the immunoSEQ multiplex PCR assay. TCRdb carries this immuneACCESS record with in-frame sequences only. Its versions omit some clonotypes, under half of them owing to an unresolved V gene in the studies checked, with the rest unexplained. This sample holds 50,000 to 65,000 clones; 80% to 85% were observed only once. The ten top clones hold less than 5% of the sample. The sequencing here drew on CD4+ or CD8+ T cells sorted from blood, taken in a trial of the OX40 agonist ivuxolimab. Every receptor here comes from an adult with an advanced solid tumor such as melanoma, head and neck, liver or kidney cancer.

The rearrangement links TRBV14 to TRBJ1-2; D is uncertain. Germline CDR1 and CDR2: SGHDN and FVKESK. CDR3 length equals 13 residues. Trimming took off 0 bases at V and 5 bases at J, with 7 bases between the two ends. For the CDR3, the DNA is TGTGCCAGCAGCCAAGATATGGCGTATGGCTACACCTTC. As protein: CASSQDMAYGYTF. Looking up the rest from reference TRBV14 and TRBJ1-2 gives the full variable domain: EAGVTQFPSHSVIEKGQTVTLRCDPISGHDNLYWYRRVMGKEIKFLLHFVKESKQDESGMPNNRFLAERTGGTYSTLKVQPAELEDSGVYFCASSQDMAYGYTFGSGTRLTVV.

The V gene is TRBV15, the J gene TRBJ1-2; D remains unclear. CDR1 LNHNV and CDR2 YYDKDF come from the germline V gene (reference sequence). The CDR3 is 15 amino acids. Trimming left V 0 bases short and J 7 bases short, with 15 bases between. The CDR3 protein is CATSRDRIAGVGYTF. CDR3 in DNA: TGTGCCACCAGCAGAGATCGTATAGCCGGAGTTGGCTACACCTTC.

This chain joins TRBV5-1 and TRBJ2-1, with 8 nucleotides matching TRBD2. With 7 bases clipped from V and 7 bases from J, the junction kept 16 bases outside the gene matches. Germline V gives CDR1 SGHRS, CDR2 YFSETQ. This CDR3 is 16 amino acids long. The CDR3 sequence is CASQRSPGGPYNEQFF. As DNA, the CDR3 is TGCGCCAGCCAACGATCCCCGGGGGGGCCTTATAATGAGCAGTTCTTC.

This clone has only a few counts. In this CDR3 the conserved last residue, phenylalanine or tryptophan, is missing, so a read error is likely. The DNA is omitted, as the CDR3 cannot be located on it reliably, and the CDR3 follows TCRdb's listing. V is TRBV21-1 and J is TRBJ2-7; the DNA was not used to check the table's D call, TRBD2. TRBV21-1 is a recognized pseudogene. The CDR3 has 14 amino acids, counting both end residues. This CDR3 is CASRAAVATRVRRA.

The J gene is TRBJ2-7, the V gene TRBV6-6, with D perhaps TRBD1 (5 bases). This CDR3 is 13 amino acids long. With 5 bases removed from V and 4 bases from J, the gap between germline ends came to 12 bases. From germline, CDR1 is MNHNY and CDR2 SVGAGI (reference sequence). The CDR3 bases are TGTGCCAGCAGTCAACTGACAGTTTACGAGCAGTACTTC. Amino acids: CASSQLTVYEQYF.

The chain recombines TRBV9 with TRBJ1-1; D not certain. The germline gives CDR1 SGDLS, CDR2 YYNGEE. The CDR3 contains 14 residues. V lost 0 bases, J lost 4 bases, and 10 bases lay in between. The CDR3 region has the DNA TGTGCCAGCAGCGTAGGGTCCGGGAGCACTGAAGCTTTCTTT. This sequence encodes CASSVGSGSTEAFF.

The chain uses TRBV10-3 and TRBJ1-1; 7 bases match TRBD1. Germline values: CDR1 ENHRY, CDR2 SYGVKD. The V gene end was trimmed by 9 bases and the J gene end by 3 bases; junction bases not matched to a gene: 7. The length of the CDR3 is 13 residues. CDR3 in DNA: TGTGCCATGAGAGACAGGGAGGACACTGAAGCTTTCTTT. Protein: CAMRDREDTEAFF.

The chain combines TRBV6-5 with TRBJ2-7; 12 nucleotides align to TRBD1. With 5 bases clipped from V and 6 bases from J, the junction kept 8 bases outside the gene matches. CDR1 and CDR2 from the germline V gene are MNHEY and SVGAGI. The CDR3 consists of 15 residues. DNA for the CDR3: TGTGCCAGCAGTCGGGACAGGGGGCGCTTGAGCGAGCAGTACTTC. It codes for CASSRDRGRLSEQYF.

This clone was counted once. The rearrangement joins TRBV5-1 to TRBJ2-7; 14 bases map to TRBD2. Trimming cost V 3 bases and J 5 bases; bases outside gene matches: 7. The CDR3 sequence is 16 residues long. Germline loops: CDR1 SGHRS, CDR2 YFSETQ. The CDR3 here is CASSSGTSGRTDEQYF. The CDR3 DNA is TGCGCCAGCAGCTCGGGGACTAGCGGGAGAACCGACGAGCAGTACTTC.

The V and J genes are TRBV7-7 and TRBJ1-5; 7 positions match TRBD1. The J segment lost 5 bases and the V segment lost 1 base, leaving 5 bases of the junction unmatched. This CDR3 has 15 amino acids. Germline CDR1 SSHAT, CDR2 FNYEAQ (reference sequence). The CDR3 coding sequence is TGTGCCAGCAGCTTAGGTAACACAGGGGATCAGCCCCAGCATTTT. Translation gives CASSLGNTGDQPQHF.

The chain uses TRBV5-1 and TRBJ1-3; D not resolved. Trimming stripped 1 base from V and 0 bases from J, with 5 bases between. The CDR3 sequence is 14 residues long. Germline loops: CDR1 SGHRS, CDR2 YFSETQ. The CDR3 DNA is TGCGCCAGCAGCTTGCCGGACTCTGGAAACACCATATATTTT. It codes for CASSLPDSGNTIYF.

In DNA form, the CDR3 reads TGTGCCAGCAGCTTCATGACAGATACGCAGTATTTT. Its translation: CASSFMTDTQYF. J is TRBJ2-3 and V is TRBV7-2; D is unclear. The CDR3 extends over 12 amino acids. The germline V and J ends were trimmed by 3 bases and 3 bases, with 4 bases remaining between them. Germline V gene data show CDR1 as SGHTA and CDR2 as FQGNSA. Using reference TRBV7-2 and TRBJ2-3 for the parts outside the CDR3, the full variable domain is GAGVSQSPSNKVTEKGKDVELRCDPISGHTALYWYRQSLGQGLEFLIYFQGNSAPDKSGLPSDRFSAERTGGSVSTLTIQRTQQEDSAVYLCASSFMTDTQYFGPGTRLTVL.

This chain links TRBV27 with TRBJ1-5; the D is unclear. Looked up from germline, CDR1 is MNHEY and CDR2 is SMNVEV (reference sequence). This CDR3 spans 14 amino acids. The germline V and J ends were trimmed by 3 bases and 5 bases, with 11 bases remaining between them. CDR3 bases: TGTGCCAGCAGTTTCGACGGGAGCGATCAGCCCCAGCATTTT. This gives the protein CASSFDGSDQPQHF.

The rearrangement links TRBV2 to TRBJ1-2; TRBD1 might be the D (5 bases). V was clipped by 2 bases and J by 5 bases, with 21 bases between them. This CDR3 spans 17 amino acids. Germline assignment: CDR1 SNHLY and CDR2 FYNNEI. The CDR3 region has the DNA TGTGCCAGCAGTGAACTGAACAGGAACCCTACTAGATATGGCTACACCTTC. Translating it yields CASSELNRNPTRYGYTF.

This chain connects TRBV30 to TRBJ1-6; D unresolved. V was clipped by 2 bases and J by 8 bases, with 10 bases between them. The CDR3 totals 13 residues. Germline CDR1 is GTSNPN and CDR2 is SVGIG (reference sequence). The CDR3 region is CAWSNQVDSPLHF. CDR3 DNA sequence: TGTGCCTGGAGTAACCAGGTTGATTCACCCCTCCACTTT.

The chain recombines TRBV6-6 with TRBJ1-1; D perhaps matches TRBD1 (6 bases). The CDR3 covers 15 residues. V lost 3 bases and J lost 4, with 15 bases in between. Germline V gene lookup returns CDR1 MNHNY and CDR2 SVGAGI (reference sequence). The CDR3 region has the DNA TGTGCCAGCAGTTATATGACAGGCGAACCCACTGAAGCTTTCTTT. Its protein product is CASSYMTGEPTEAFF.

The V call is TRBV7-9, the J call TRBJ1-3; D unresolved. This CDR3 spans 15 amino acids. The germline V gene has CDR1 SEHNR and CDR2 FQNEAQ (reference sequence). The germline V and J ends were trimmed by 5 bases and 2 bases, with 13 bases remaining between them. As DNA, the CDR3 is TGTGCCAGCAGCCCCCCCTTTAGGGCTGGAAACACCATATATTTT. This gives the protein CASSPPFRAGNTIYF. Combining the CDR3 with reference TRBV7-9 and TRBJ1-3 gives the whole variable domain DTGVSQNPRHKITKRGQNVTFRCDPISEHNRLYWYRQTLGQGPEFLTYFQNEAQLEKSRLLSDRFSAERPKGSFSTLEIQRTEQGDSAMYLCASSPPFRAGNTIYFGEGSWLTVV.

The V and J genes are TRBV19 and TRBJ1-1; D gene uncertain. The CDR3 runs 13 residues. Between the trimmed V and J ends, which lost 4 bases and 4 bases, there was a span of 10 bases. CDR1 LNHDA and CDR2 SQIVND come from the germline V gene (reference sequence). The CDR3 nucleotides are TGTGCCAGTAGTACGCTACACGGCACTGAAGCTTTCTTT. It encodes CASSTLHGTEAFF.

The chain carries TRBV28 and TRBJ2-6; TRBD1 matches at 8 bases. With V trimmed by 1 base and J by 2 bases, 16 bases remained unmatched. The germline V gene has CDR1 MDHEN and CDR2 SYDVKM. CDR3 length: 21 residues. Written as DNA, the CDR3 is TGTGCCAGCAGTTTATTTGGACAGGGCCACCCATCAGGGCCTGGGGCCAACGTCCTGACTTTC. The encoded protein is CASSLFGQGHPSGPGANVLTF.

This chain connects TRBV5-6 to TRBJ2-5; 9 bases align to TRBD1. J lost 4 bases, V lost 3 bases, and 4 bases had no gene match. The CDR3 is 14 amino acids. Germline V lookup: CDR1 SGHDT, CDR2 YYEEEE. DNA of the CDR3: TGTGCCAGCAGCTGGGACAGGGTGGGAGAGACCCAGTACTTC. Protein product: CASSWDRVGETQYF.

The chain couples TRBV7-9 to TRBJ2-1; no firm D call. Per the germline V gene, CDR1 is SEHNR and CDR2 is FQNEAQ (reference sequence). With 2 bases removed from V and 0 bases from J, the gap between germline ends came to 11 bases. CDR3 length: 16 residues. Here the CDR3 reads CASSLYTPYSYNEQFF. In DNA form, the CDR3 reads TGTGCCAGCAGCTTATATACACCCTACTCCTACAATGAGCAGTTCTTC.

The CDR3 DNA follows: TGTGCCAGTAGTCCGGCCGCCGTGCCCCAGGGAGAAAAACTGTTTTTT. As protein: CASSPAAVPQGEKLFF. The V gene is TRBV19, the J gene TRBJ1-4; possible D gene TRBD1, 5 bases. The CDR3 consists of 16 residues. Germline lookup yields CDR1 LNHDA and CDR2 SQIVND (reference sequence). Trimming removed 5 bases at V and 8 bases at J, with 21 bases between.

The CDR3 bases are TGTGCCAGCAGCTACCAGGGACAGGTCTATGGCTACACCTTC. This translates into CASSYQGQVYGYTF. V usage is TRBV7-8 and J usage is TRBJ1-2; TRBD1 aligns across 8 bases. Germline-derived CDR1 and CDR2 are SGHVS and FQNEAQ. CDR3 length: 14 residues. The V segment lost 4 bases and the J segment 4 bases; nucleotides outside the gene matches: 5. Variable domain in full (rest from reference TRBV7-8 and TRBJ1-2): GAGVSQSPRYKVAKRGQDVALRCDPISGHVSLFWYQQALGQGPEFLTYFQNEAQLDKSGLPSDRFFAERPEGSVSTLKIQRTQQEDSAVYLCASSYQGQVYGYTFGSGTRLTVV.

This sequence joins TRBV18 and TRBJ1-1; D uncertain. In germline, CDR1 is KGHSH, CDR2 LQKENI. Between the trimmed V and J ends, which lost 1 base and 0 bases, there was a span of 9 bases. The CDR3 runs to 15 residues. This chain's CDR3 is CASSPRERLNTEAFF. For the CDR3, the DNA is TGTGCCAGCTCACCACGTGAACGGCTGAACACTGAAGCTTTCTTT.

The genes are TRBV18 and TRBJ1-1; TRBD1 matches 8 bases. The CDR3 extends over 14 amino acids. CDR1 and CDR2 from the germline V gene are KGHSH and LQKENI. V was clipped by 6 bases and J by 0 bases; unmatched bases: 3. The CDR3 protein is CASSGQDLNTEAFF. DNA of the CDR3: TGTGCCAGCTCGGGACAGGACTTGAACACTGAAGCTTTCTTT.